Presented here are 21 T cell receptor beta chains from one specimen sequenced in a study of blood T cell repertoires in COVID-19. TCRdb's copy holds only in-frame clones and misses some; the assay was immunoSEQ multiplex PCR. The data show 60,000 or so clones, roughly 74% seen once. Material: peripheral blood. Source of these receptors: a woman aged 80 or over with acute or convalescent COVID-19.

This clone was picked up a small number of times. The V and J genes are TRBV4-2 and TRBJ2-5, with TRBD1 as a possible D gene (6 bases). This CDR3 has 14 residues. CDR1 and CDR2 from the germline V gene are LGHNA and YNFKEQ. Trimming removed 0 bases at V and 5 bases at J, with 10 bases between. The CDR3 spells CASSQDDRGETQYF. Here the CDR3 DNA reads TGTGCCAGCAGCCAAGATGATAGGGGGGAGACCCAGTACTTC.

This chain connects TRBV29-1 to TRBJ2-2; D gene unclear. The CDR3 covers 12 residues. Germline CDR1 and CDR2: SQVTM and ANQGSEA. V lost 4 bases to trimming and J lost 3 bases, with 6 bases between them. CDR3 in amino acids: CSVGIDTGELFF. Written as DNA, the CDR3 is TGCAGCGTTGGTATTGACACCGGGGAGCTGTTTTTT.

The chain joins TRBV7-2 to TRBJ2-3; 7 nucleotides line up with TRBD2. This CDR3 region has 15 residues. J lost 4 bases, V lost 1 base, and 5 bases had no gene match. Per the germline V gene, CDR1 is SGHTA and CDR2 is FQGNSA. CDR3 region: CASSLGGRDADTQYF. The CDR3 nucleotides read TGTGCCAGCAGCTTAGGGGGGAGGGACGCAGATACGCAGTATTTT.

This clone was recorded once. The V call is TRBV2, the J call TRBJ2-3, with 10 bases matching TRBD2. The CDR3 sequence is 18 residues long. The junction had 13 bases not matched to a gene; V was cut back by 5 bases and J by 2 bases. Germline V lookup: CDR1 SNHLY, CDR2 FYNNEI. CDR3 amino acids: CASSYPLRTSGDTDTQYF. CDR3 nucleotides: TGTGCCAGCAGTTACCCTCTTAGGACTAGCGGAGACACAGATACGCAGTATTTT. The entire variable domain, with the rest obtained from reference TRBV2 and TRBJ2-3, is as follows: EPEVTQTPSHQVTQMGQEVILRCVPISNHLYFYWYRQILGQKVEFLVSFYNNEISEKSEIFDDQFSVERPDGSNFTLKIRSTKLEDSAMYFCASSYPLRTSGDTDTQYFGPGTRLTVL.

CDR3 sequence reads: CASSILNTGELFF. In DNA form, the CDR3 reads TGTGCCAGTAGTATTCTGAACACCGGGGAGCTGTTTTTT. The V and J genes are TRBV19 and TRBJ2-2; D not certain. Trimming cost V 3 bases and J 1 base, with 3 bases left between them. This CDR3 is 13 amino acids long. Germline values: CDR1 LNHDA, CDR2 SQIVND (reference sequence). Drawing the rest from reference TRBV19 and TRBJ2-2, the complete variable domain is DGGITQSPKYLFRKEGQNVTLSCEQNLNHDAMYWYRQDPGQGLRLIYYSQIVNDFQKGDIAEGYSVSREKKESFPLTVTSAQKNPTAFYLCASSILNTGELFFGEGSRLTVL.

The gene calls are TRBV19 and TRBJ2-2; 7 bases are a match to TRBD1. Per the germline V gene, CDR1 is LNHDA and CDR2 is SQIVND (reference sequence). The CDR3 is 16 residues long. V lost 6 bases, J lost 6 bases, and 13 bases stayed unmatched. CDR3 loop: CASRIEGARLAGELFF. The CDR3 DNA reads TGTGCCAGTAGAATCGAGGGGGCGCGTCTTGCCGGGGAGCTGTTTTTT.

This chain joins TRBV19 and TRBJ2-7; D perhaps matches TRBD1 (6 bases). This CDR3 spans 18 amino acids. Trimming cost V 6 bases and J 2 bases, with 26 bases left between them. The germline V gene has CDR1 LNHDA and CDR2 SQIVND (reference sequence). The CDR3 spells CASSYSRGSGAETYEQYF. The CDR3 bases are TGTGCCAGTAGCTACTCCCGCGGGTCAGGGGCCGAAACCTACGAGCAGTACTTC.

This clone turned up a few times. The CDR3 DNA follows: TGTGCCAGCTTAGGACAGGGAGAGGAAAAACTGTTTTTT. Encoded protein: CASLGQGEEKLFF. This chain connects TRBV7-9 to TRBJ1-4, with 8 bases fitting TRBD1. CDR1 and CDR2 (germline): SEHNR, FQNEAQ (reference sequence). The V segment lost 8 bases and the J segment 8 bases; nucleotides outside the gene matches: 7. The CDR3 sequence is 13 residues long.

The gene calls are TRBV28 and TRBJ1-2; 7 bases fit TRBD1. J lost 3 bases, V lost 10 bases, and 8 bases had no gene match. Looked up from germline, CDR1 is MDHEN and CDR2 is SYDVKM. This CDR3 is 13 amino acids long. The CDR3 DNA reads as TGTGCCATCCTAGGGGGCGTGGACTATGGCTACACCTTC. Its translation: CAILGGVDYGYTF.

The rearrangement uses TRBV30 and TRBJ2-5; 13 nucleotides agree with TRBD2. V dropped 2 bases and J dropped 2; count of bases not matched to a gene: 2. The CDR3 extends over 15 amino acids. Germline V lookup: CDR1 GTSNPN, CDR2 SVGIG (reference sequence). The CDR3 DNA follows: TGTGCCTGGAGTACGGGACTAGCGGGACAAGAGACCCAGTACTTC. It yields the protein CAWSTGLAGQETQYF.

The chain is built from TRBV4-3 and TRBJ2-1; tentative D call: TRBD2 (5 bases). CDR1 and CDR2 (germline): LGHNA, YSLEER. The V end lost 4 bases, the J end lost 4 bases, and 14 bases lay between the germline ends. The CDR3 covers 15 residues. This CDR3 reads CASSRGSAGYNEQFF. The CDR3 nucleotides are TGCGCCAGCAGCCGAGGTAGCGCGGGTTACAATGAGCAGTTCTTC.

In its sample, this clone was seen a few times. This chain links TRBV7-3 with TRBJ1-3, with unresolved D. This CDR3 comprises 13 residues. CDR1 and CDR2 (germline): SGHTA, FQGTGA. V lost 6 bases to trimming and J lost 0 bases, with 6 bases between them. DNA of the CDR3: TGTGCCAGCAGGCAGGACTCTGGAAACACCATATATTTT. Residues: CASRQDSGNTIYF.

This rearrangement joins TRBV10-2 to TRBJ1-6; D remains ambiguous. CDR3 length: 16 residues. V lost 0 bases to trimming and J lost 3 bases, with 9 bases between them. The germline V gene encodes CDR1 WSHSY and CDR2 SAAADI. DNA of the CDR3: TGCGCCAGCAGTGAGTCGGCGGCCAACTATAATTCACCCCTCCACTTT. Protein product: CASSESAANYNSPLHF.

This chain links TRBV5-6 with TRBJ2-7, with TRBD1 matching 7 bases. CDR1 and CDR2 (germline): SGHDT, YYEEEE. The trim removed 4 bases at V and 3 bases at J, leaving 7 bases unmatched. The CDR3 contains 14 residues. The CDR3 region has the DNA TGTGCCAGCAGCCTCCCGGGACAGAGCTACGAGCAGTACTTC. This encodes CASSLPGQSYEQYF.

In this sample, this clone turned up a few times. The chain employs TRBV7-9 and TRBJ2-5; 7 bases match TRBD1. Trimming at V came to 7 bases and at J to 5 bases, leaving 10 bases not matched to a gene. The CDR3 extends over 14 amino acids. Germline-derived CDR1 and CDR2 are SEHNR and FQNEAQ (reference sequence). The DNA of the CDR3 is TGTGCCAGCACCCGGTCGGGACAGCAGGAGACCCAGTACTTC. This gives the protein CASTRSGQQETQYF.

The V call is TRBV7-9, the J call TRBJ1-2; possibly TRBD1 for D (5 bases). CDR3 length: 12 amino acids. With 8 bases removed from V and 3 bases from J, the gap between germline ends came to 10 bases. Germline values: CDR1 SEHNR, CDR2 FQNEAQ (reference sequence). This CDR3 is CASGGEDYGYTF. Here the CDR3 DNA reads TGTGCCAGCGGGGGGGAAGACTATGGCTACACCTTC.

The gene calls are TRBV7-9 and TRBJ1-4; a weak D match, TRBD1 (5 bases). Germline loops: CDR1 SEHNR, CDR2 FQNEAQ (reference sequence). Trimming took 2 bases from V and 8 from J, leaving 21 bases between them. This CDR3 is built from 17 residues. CDR3 amino acids: CASSLSGGGRNPEKLFF. CDR3 sequence (DNA): TGTGCCAGCAGCTTAAGTGGGGGGGGACGGAACCCAGAAAAACTGTTTTTT.

This clone appeared a few times. The chain has TRBV2 and TRBJ2-2; TRBD2 matches at 11 bases. CDR1 is SNHLY, CDR2 FYNNEI, per germline. The CDR3 length is 15 residues. Losses at the gene ends were 5 bases for V and 4 bases for J; bases not matched to a gene: 3. This CDR3 is CASSRLAGTTGELFF. Here the CDR3 DNA reads TGTGCCAGCAGTCGACTAGCGGGAACCACCGGGGAGCTGTTTTTT.

The chain has TRBV27 and TRBJ2-2; 13 nucleotides line up with TRBD2. Germline V gives CDR1 MNHEY, CDR2 SMNVEV (reference sequence). The ends lost 5 bases at V and 3 bases at J; junction bases unmatched: 6. The CDR3 runs to 17 residues. CDR3 loop: CASSLGLAGTYTGELFF. The CDR3 DNA reads TGTGCCAGCAGTCTGGGACTAGCGGGAACATACACCGGGGAGCTGTTTTTT.

This clone was seen only a few times. This sequence joins TRBV10-3 and TRBJ2-2; no definite D call. Germline V gene data show CDR1 as ENHRY and CDR2 as SYGVKD. V was clipped by 9 bases and J by 0 bases, with 11 bases between them. This CDR3 has 14 amino acids. The CDR3 region has the DNA TGTGCCATAGCATCCCTACCGAACACCGGGGAGCTGTTTTTT. As protein: CAIASLPNTGELFF.

The genes are TRBV10-1 and TRBJ2-1; maybe TRBD2 (5 bases). Germline-derived CDR1 and CDR2 are WNHNN and SYGVQD (reference sequence). The CDR3 has 11 amino acids. Trimming stripped 11 bases from V and 7 bases from J, with 12 bases between. The CDR3 reads CAHGSGNEQFF. CDR3 nucleotides: TGCGCCCATGGGTCGGGGAATGAGCAGTTCTTC.